Listed here is a single T cell receptor (beta chain). Its antigen is unknown. The table came from immunoSEQ multiplex PCR; TCRdb's copy has only in-frame clones and leaves some out. The sample has 95,000 to 150,000 clones; roughly nine tenths are singletons. The data belong to a study of T cell responses to AZD1222 COVID-19 vaccine. General study findings and limits: No day 14 peak samples; only post-peak repertoires were characterized. Spike-specific TCR breadth and depth were elevated following two AZD1222 doses. Just a handful of AZD1222 recipients tested seropositive at baseline. CD4 TCRs associated with vaccination spanned spike, dominating at 160-218 and 743-854.

The TCR sequence derives from an adult in good health. This material consisted of peripheral blood, taken on day 0 of AZD1222 vaccination.

The CDR3 loop is CAWSIFRISYGYTF. The CDR3 DNA is TGTGCCTGGAGTATCTTCCGGATTTCCTATGGCTACACCTTC. The rearrangement uses TRBV30 and TRBJ1-2; D uncertain. Between the trimmed V and J ends, which lost 2 bases and 4 bases, there was a span of 14 bases. CDR1 and CDR2 (germline): GTSNPN, SVGIG (reference sequence). There are 14 residues in the CDR3. Together with reference TRBV30 and TRBJ1-2, the CDR3 gives the full variable domain: SQTIHQWPATLVQPVGSPLSLECTVEGTSNPNLYWYRQAAGRGLQLLFYSVGIGQISSEVPQNLSASRPQDRQFILSSKKLLLSDSGFYLCAWSIFRISYGYTFGSGTRLTVV.